A single T cell receptor beta chain is shown here with its context. The antigen is not known. The protocol was immunoSEQ multiplex PCR, while the TCRdb copy is restricted to in-frame clones and leaves out a portion. The data show over 35,000 clones, about 86% seen once. Trimming stripped 8 bases from V and 5 bases from J, with 15 bases between. Germline V gene sequence: CDR1 MNHEY, CDR2 SMNVEV (reference sequence). This CDR3 comprises 14 residues. The data were obtained in a study of CD8 T cells in acute hepatitis C reinfection. Notes on the study in general: TRBV04 and TRBV06 were preferentially used in all groups, not explained by naive pool overrepresentation.

Time point indicated: naive CD8 control sorted from an acute-time-point sample. Montreal Hepatitis C Cohort donors who inject drugs were seen every 3 months. V usage is TRBV27 and J usage is TRBJ2-2, with D possibly matching TRBD1 (5 bases). Sequences were obtained from naive CD8+ T cells from PBMCs. This receptor was identified in a man aged 30 to 39 with chronic hepatitis C. CDR3 loop: CASGFGAETGELFF. The DNA of the CDR3 is TGTGCCAGCGGATTTGGGGCTGAAACCGGGGAGCTGTTTTTT.